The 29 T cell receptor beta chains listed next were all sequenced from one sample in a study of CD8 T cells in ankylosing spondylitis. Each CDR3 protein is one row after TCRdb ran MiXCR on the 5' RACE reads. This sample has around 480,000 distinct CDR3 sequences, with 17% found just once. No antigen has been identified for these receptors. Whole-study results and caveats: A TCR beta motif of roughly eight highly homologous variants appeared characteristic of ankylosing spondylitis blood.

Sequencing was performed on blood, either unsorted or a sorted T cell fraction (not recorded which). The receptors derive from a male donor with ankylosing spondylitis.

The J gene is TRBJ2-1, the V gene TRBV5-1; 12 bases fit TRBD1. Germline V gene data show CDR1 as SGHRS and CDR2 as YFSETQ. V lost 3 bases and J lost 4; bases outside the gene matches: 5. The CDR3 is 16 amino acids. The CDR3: CASSWGTGGAYNEQFF. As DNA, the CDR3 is TGCGCCAGCAGCTGGGGGACAGGGGGCGCATACAATGAGCAGTTCTTC.

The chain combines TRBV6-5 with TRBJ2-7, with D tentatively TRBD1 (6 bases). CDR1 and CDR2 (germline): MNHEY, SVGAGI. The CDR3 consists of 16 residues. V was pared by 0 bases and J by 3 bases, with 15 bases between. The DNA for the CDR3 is TGTGCCAGCAGTTACTCGAAGGACAGTCGGAGCTACGAGCAGTACTTC. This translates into CASSYSKDSRSYEQYF.

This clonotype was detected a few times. The chain's CDR3 is CAISPGTGGSGANVLTF. The DNA of the CDR3 is TGTGCCATCAGTCCCGGGACAGGGGGCTCTGGGGCCAACGTCCTGACTTTC. The chain joins TRBV10-3 to TRBJ2-6; 11 bases fit TRBD1. There are 17 residues in the CDR3. Losses at the gene ends were 5 bases for V and 0 bases for J; bases not matched to a gene: 3. Germline values: CDR1 ENHRY, CDR2 SYGVKD.

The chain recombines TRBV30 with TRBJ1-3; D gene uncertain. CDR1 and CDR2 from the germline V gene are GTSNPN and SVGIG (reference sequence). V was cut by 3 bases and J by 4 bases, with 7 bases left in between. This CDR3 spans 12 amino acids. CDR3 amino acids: CAWRTEGNTIYF. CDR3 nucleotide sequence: TGTGCCTGGAGAACTGAGGGAAACACCATATATTTT.

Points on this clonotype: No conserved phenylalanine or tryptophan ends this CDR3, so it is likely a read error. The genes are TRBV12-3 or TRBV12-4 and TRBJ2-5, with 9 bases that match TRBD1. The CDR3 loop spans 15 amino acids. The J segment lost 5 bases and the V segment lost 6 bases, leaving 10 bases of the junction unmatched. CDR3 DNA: TGTGCCAGCAGCCACGGGACAGGGTCGGGGGAGACCCAGTACCTC. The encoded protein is CASSHGTGSGETQYL.

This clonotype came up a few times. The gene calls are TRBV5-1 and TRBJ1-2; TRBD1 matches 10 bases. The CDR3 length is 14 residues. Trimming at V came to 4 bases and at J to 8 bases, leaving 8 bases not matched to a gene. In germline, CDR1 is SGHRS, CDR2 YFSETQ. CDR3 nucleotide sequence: TGCGCCAGCAGCCGGGACAGGGGAGTGGGAGGCTACACCTTC. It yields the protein CASSRDRGVGGYTF.

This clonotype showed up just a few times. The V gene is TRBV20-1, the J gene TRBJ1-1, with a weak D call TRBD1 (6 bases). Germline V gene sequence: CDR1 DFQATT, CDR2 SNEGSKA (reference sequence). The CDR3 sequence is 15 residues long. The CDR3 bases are TGCAGCACTCCCAGGGGCGCAGGGATTATGTCTGAAGCTTTCTTT. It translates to CSTPRGAGIMSEAFF.

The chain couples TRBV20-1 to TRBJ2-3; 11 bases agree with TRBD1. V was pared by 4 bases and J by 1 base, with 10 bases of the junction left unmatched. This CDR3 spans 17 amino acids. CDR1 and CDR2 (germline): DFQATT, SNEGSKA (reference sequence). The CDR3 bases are TGCAGTGCTATCCTGGGAGGGACAGGGGGACGCACAGATACGCAGTATTTT. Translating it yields CSAILGGTGGRTDTQYF.

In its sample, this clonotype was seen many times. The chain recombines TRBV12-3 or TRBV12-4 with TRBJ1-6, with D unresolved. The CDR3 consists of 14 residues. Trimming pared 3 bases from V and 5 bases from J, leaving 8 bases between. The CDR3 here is CASSFGPNNSPLHF. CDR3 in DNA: TGTGCCAGCAGTTTCGGACCGAATAATTCACCCCTCCACTTT.

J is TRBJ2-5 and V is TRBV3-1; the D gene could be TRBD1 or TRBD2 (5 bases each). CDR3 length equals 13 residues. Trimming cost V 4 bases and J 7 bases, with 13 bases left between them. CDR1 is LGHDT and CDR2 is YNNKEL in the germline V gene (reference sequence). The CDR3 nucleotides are TGTGCCAGCAGCCTCGGGGCATCGGGGACCCAGTACTTC. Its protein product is CASSLGASGTQYF.

Here the CDR3 reads CASSFAGTSGVETQYF. CDR3 DNA sequence: TGTGCCAGCAGTTTCGCCGGGACTAGCGGGGTGGAGACCCAGTACTTC. The V gene is TRBV28, the J gene TRBJ2-5, with 13 bases lining up with TRBD2. The CDR3 is made up of 16 amino acids. The germline V gene has CDR1 MDHEN and CDR2 SYDVKM. The J segment lost 5 bases and the V segment lost 3 bases, leaving 6 bases of the junction unmatched.

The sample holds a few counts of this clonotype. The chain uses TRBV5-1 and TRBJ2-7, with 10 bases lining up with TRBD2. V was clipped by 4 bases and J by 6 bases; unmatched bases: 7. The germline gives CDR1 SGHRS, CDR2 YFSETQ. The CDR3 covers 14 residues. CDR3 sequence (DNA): TGCGCCAGCAGCGTCCTAGCGGGAGCAGGCGAGCAGTACTTC. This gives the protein CASSVLAGAGEQYF.

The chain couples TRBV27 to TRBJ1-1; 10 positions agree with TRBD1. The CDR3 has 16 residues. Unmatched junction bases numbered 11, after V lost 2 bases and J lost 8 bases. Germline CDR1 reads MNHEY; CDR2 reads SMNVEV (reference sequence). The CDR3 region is CASSLPPDRGGKEAFF. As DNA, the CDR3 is TGTGCCAGCAGTTTACCCCCGGACAGGGGGGGGAAGGAAGCTTTCTTT.

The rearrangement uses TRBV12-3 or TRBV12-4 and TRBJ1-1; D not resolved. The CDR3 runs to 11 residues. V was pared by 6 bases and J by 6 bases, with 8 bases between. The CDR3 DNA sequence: TGTGCCAGCAGCCGGTCAGCTGAAGCTTTCTTT. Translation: CASSRSAEAFF.

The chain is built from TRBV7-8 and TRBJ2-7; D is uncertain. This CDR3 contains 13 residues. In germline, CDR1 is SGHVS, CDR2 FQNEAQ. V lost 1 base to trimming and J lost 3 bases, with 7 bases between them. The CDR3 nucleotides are TGTGCCAGCAGCTTAGACCCTGACTACGAGCAGTACTTC. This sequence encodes CASSLDPDYEQYF.

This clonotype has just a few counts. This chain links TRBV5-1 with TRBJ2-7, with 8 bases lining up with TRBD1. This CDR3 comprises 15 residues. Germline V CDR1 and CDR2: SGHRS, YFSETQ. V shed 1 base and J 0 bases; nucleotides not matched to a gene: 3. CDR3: CASSLQGAPSYEQYF. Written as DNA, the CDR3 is TGCGCCAGCAGCTTGCAGGGGGCCCCCTCCTACGAGCAGTACTTC.

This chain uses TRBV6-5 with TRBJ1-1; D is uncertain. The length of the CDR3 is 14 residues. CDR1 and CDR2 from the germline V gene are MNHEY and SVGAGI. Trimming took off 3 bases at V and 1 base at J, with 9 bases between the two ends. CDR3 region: CASSYDGGNTEAFF. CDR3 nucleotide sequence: TGTGCCAGCAGTTATGACGGCGGGAACACTGAAGCTTTCTTT.

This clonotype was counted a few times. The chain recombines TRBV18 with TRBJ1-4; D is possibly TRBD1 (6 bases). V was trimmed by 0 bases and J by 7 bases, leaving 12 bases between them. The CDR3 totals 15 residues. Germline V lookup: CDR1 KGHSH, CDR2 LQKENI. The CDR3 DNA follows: TGTGCCAGCTCACCACCGGACAGAGGCGGTGAAAAACTGTTTTTT. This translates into CASSPPDRGGEKLFF. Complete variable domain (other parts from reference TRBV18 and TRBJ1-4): NAGVMQNPRHLVRRRGQEARLRCSPMKGHSHVYWYRQLPEEGLKFMVYLQKENIIDESGMPKERFSAEFPKEGPSILRIQQVVRGDSAAYFCASSPPDRGGEKLFFGSGTQLSVL.

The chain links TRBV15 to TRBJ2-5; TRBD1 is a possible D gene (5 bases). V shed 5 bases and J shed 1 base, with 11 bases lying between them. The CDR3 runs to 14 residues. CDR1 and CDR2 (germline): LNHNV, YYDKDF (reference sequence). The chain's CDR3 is CATSLQASQETQYF. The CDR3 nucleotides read TGTGCCACCAGCTTACAGGCTTCCCAAGAGACCCAGTACTTC.

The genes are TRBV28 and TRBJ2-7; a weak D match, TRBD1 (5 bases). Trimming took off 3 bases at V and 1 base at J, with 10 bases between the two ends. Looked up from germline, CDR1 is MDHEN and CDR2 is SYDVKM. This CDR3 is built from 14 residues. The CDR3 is CASSLWQGSYEQYF. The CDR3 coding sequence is TGTGCCAGCAGTTTGTGGCAGGGATCCTACGAGCAGTACTTC. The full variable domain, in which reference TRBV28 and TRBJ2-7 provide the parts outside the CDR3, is DVKVTQSSRYLVKRTGEKVFLECVQDMDHENMFWYRQDPGLGLRLIYFSYDVKMKEKGDIPEGYSVSREKKERFSLILESASTNQTSMYLCASSLWQGSYEQYFGPGTRLTVT.

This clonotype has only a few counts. CDR3 in amino acids: CASSLILAGGTQYF. CDR3 DNA sequence: TGTGCCAGCAGCTTAATCCTAGCAGGTGGGACCCAGTACTTC. The chain recombines TRBV7-9 with TRBJ2-5, with D perhaps TRBD2 (5 bases). The germline V gene encodes CDR1 SEHNR and CDR2 FQNEAQ (reference sequence). V was pared by 2 bases and J by 7 bases, with 14 bases between. The CDR3 consists of 14 residues.

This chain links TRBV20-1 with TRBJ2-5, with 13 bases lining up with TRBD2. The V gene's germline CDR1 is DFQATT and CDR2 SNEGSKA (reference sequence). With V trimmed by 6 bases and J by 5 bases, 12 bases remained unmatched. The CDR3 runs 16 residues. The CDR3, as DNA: TGCAGTGCAACAACTAGCGGGAGGGCTCAGGCGGAGACCCAGTACTTC. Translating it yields CSATTSGRAQAETQYF.

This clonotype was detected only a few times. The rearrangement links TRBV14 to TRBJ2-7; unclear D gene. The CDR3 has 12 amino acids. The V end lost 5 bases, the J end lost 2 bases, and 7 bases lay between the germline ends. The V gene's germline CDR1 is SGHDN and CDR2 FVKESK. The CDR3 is CASSWTPYEQYF. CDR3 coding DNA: TGTGCCAGCAGCTGGACCCCCTACGAGCAGTACTTC.

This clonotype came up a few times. The DNA of the CDR3 is TGTGCCAGCAGCCAAGATTTAGCGGGAGTTAACAATGAGCAGTTCTTC. Protein: CASSQDLAGVNNEQFF. The chain recombines TRBV4-2 with TRBJ2-1; 9 bases align to TRBD2. This CDR3 has 16 amino acids. V lost 0 bases, J lost 5 bases, and 5 bases stayed unmatched. Germline lookup yields CDR1 LGHNA and CDR2 YNFKEQ.

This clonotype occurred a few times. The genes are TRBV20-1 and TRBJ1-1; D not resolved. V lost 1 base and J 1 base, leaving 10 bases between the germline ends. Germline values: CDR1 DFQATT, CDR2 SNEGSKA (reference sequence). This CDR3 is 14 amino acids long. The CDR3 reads CSARGGDTNTEAFF. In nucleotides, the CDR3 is TGCAGTGCTAGAGGGGGAGACACGAACACTGAAGCTTTCTTT.

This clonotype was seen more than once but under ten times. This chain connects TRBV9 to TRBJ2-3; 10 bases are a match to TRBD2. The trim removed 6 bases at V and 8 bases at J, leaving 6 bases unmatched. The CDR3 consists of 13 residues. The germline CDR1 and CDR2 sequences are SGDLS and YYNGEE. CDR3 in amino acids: CASTVAGGGTQYF. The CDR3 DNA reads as TGTGCCAGCACAGTAGCGGGGGGCGGTACGCAGTATTTT.

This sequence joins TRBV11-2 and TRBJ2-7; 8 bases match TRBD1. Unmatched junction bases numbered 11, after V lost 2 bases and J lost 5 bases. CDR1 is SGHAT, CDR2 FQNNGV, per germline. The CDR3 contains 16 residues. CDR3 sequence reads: CASSLLRPGGDHEQYF. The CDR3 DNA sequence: TGTGCCAGCAGCTTACTCCGGCCAGGGGGCGACCACGAGCAGTACTTC.

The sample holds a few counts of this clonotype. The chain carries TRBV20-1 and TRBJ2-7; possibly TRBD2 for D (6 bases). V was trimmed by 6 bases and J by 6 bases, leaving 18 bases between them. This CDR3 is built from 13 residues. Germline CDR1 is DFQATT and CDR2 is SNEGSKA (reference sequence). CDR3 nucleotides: TGCAGTGCAGTGGGCGGGGCCTCCCTCGAGCAGTACTTC. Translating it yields CSAVGGASLEQYF.

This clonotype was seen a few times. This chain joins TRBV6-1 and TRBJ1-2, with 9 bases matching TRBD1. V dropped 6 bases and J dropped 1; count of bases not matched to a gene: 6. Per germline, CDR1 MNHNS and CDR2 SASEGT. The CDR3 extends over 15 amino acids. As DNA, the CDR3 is TGTGCCAGCAGCAATACAGGGGGCTTTAACTATGGCTACACCTTC. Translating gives CASSNTGGFNYGYTF.